The T cell receptor beta chain under discussion was sequenced for a study of blood T cells in healthy people across ages. General study results and limits: CMV infection status of these donors was not known.

CDR1 is MNHEY and CDR2 is SVGEGT in the germline V gene. CDR3 length: 13 amino acids. Deletions cut 2 bases from V and 4 bases from J, with 8 bases between. The donors, aged roughly 6 to 100, were healthy Caucasians from Russia. About this clonotype itself: The target antigen is unknown.

For the second PCR, which ran for about 6 to 11 cycles, a sample-barcoded 5' primer and a J-beta primer mix were used. Every sample gave at least 3 million paired-end reads containing CDR3. TCRdb re-called the 5' RACE reads with MiXCR, one entry per CDR3 protein. The sample lists about 1.8 million distinct CDR3 sequences; 49% were seen once. The sample consisted of blood. The TCR was taken from a woman between 40 and 50 years old in good health. The chain carries TRBV6-2 or TRBV6-3 and TRBJ1-2, with unresolved D. The CDR3 nucleotides are TGTGCCAGCAGTTACGGGTCAGCCTATGGCTACACCTTC. As protein: CASSYGSAYGYTF.